The 26 T cell receptor beta chains reported below all come from one sample, sequenced in a study of T cell responses to AZD1222 COVID-19 vaccine. Produced via immunoSEQ multiplex PCR; TCRdb's table is partial and in-frame only. The table includes 190,000 or so clones, approximately 94% detected once. This specimen consisted of peripheral blood, obtained 28 days after the second AZD1222 dose. Receptors were obtained from an adult who received the AZD1222 COVID-19 vaccine.

The chain is built from TRBV7-3 and TRBJ2-3; TRBD2 matches at 7 bases. CDR3 length equals 16 residues. Germline V lookup: CDR1 SGHTA, CDR2 FQGTGA. Trimming removed 0 bases from V and 2 bases from J; junction bases left unmatched: 5. The CDR3: CASSLTSGALTDTQYF. DNA for the CDR3: TGTGCCAGCAGCTTAACGAGCGGGGCCCTCACAGATACGCAGTATTTT. Combining the CDR3 with reference TRBV7-3 and TRBJ2-3 gives the whole variable domain GAGVSQTPSNKVTEKGKYVELRCDPISGHTALYWYRQSLGQGPEFLIYFQGTGAADDSGLPNDRFFAVRPEGSVSTLKIQRTERGDSAVYLCASSLTSGALTDTQYFGPGTRLTVL.

This clone came up a few times. One end of the junction does not line up with germline, which may come from a read error. The rearrangement uses TRBV19 and TRBJ1-2; D is unclear. Germline CDR1 is LNHDA and CDR2 is SQIVND (reference sequence). The CDR3 runs 14 residues. The CDR3 DNA follows: TGTGCCAGTAGTATAGATTATCGAGGGCTCCGGGTTTTCTTC. It is translated as CASSIDYRGLRVFF.

The chain employs TRBV11-2 and TRBJ1-2; D gene unclear. CDR1 and CDR2 from the germline V gene are SGHAT and FQNNGV. This CDR3 is 14 amino acids long. The V end was cut by 1 base, the J end by 7 bases, with 13 bases between. CDR3 in DNA: TGTGCCAGCAGCTTAGTGGCCGGGGTAGGTGGCTACACCTTC. Its translation: CASSLVAGVGGYTF.

The sample holds one count of this clone. The chain has TRBV7-8 and TRBJ2-7; 7 positions match TRBD1. Germline assignment: CDR1 SGHVS and CDR2 FQNEAQ. The CDR3 sequence is 14 residues long. The trim removed 5 bases at V and 0 bases at J, leaving 4 bases unmatched. The CDR3 reads CASSGQVSSYEQYF. CDR3 nucleotides: TGTGCCAGCAGCGGACAGGTCTCCTCCTACGAGCAGTACTTC. Supplemented by reference TRBV7-8 and TRBJ2-7, the full variable domain reads GAGVSQSPRYKVAKRGQDVALRCDPISGHVSLFWYQQALGQGPEFLTYFQNEAQLDKSGLPSDRFFAERPEGSVSTLKIQRTQQEDSAVYLCASSGQVSSYEQYFGPGTRLTVT.

This clone was picked up one time. J is TRBJ1-6 and V is TRBV9, with D maybe TRBD1 (6 bases). Germline values: CDR1 SGDLS, CDR2 YYNGEE. The V end was cut by 7 bases, the J end by 4 bases, with 12 bases between. This CDR3 is built from 14 residues. CDR3 sequence (DNA): TGTGCCAGCGCCGCAGGGACATATAATTCACCCCTCCACTTT. Its translation: CASAAGTYNSPLHF. The full variable domain, with the rest looked up from reference TRBV9 and TRBJ1-6, is DSGVTQTPKHLITATGQRVTLRCSPRSGDLSVYWYQQSLDQGLQFLIQYYNGEERAKGNILERFSAQQFPDLHSELNLSSLELGDSALYFCASAAGTYNSPLHFGNGTRLTVT.

The V gene is TRBV6-5, the J gene TRBJ2-3, with a possible D match to TRBD2 (5 bases). CDR1 is MNHEY, CDR2 SVGAGI, per germline. Trimming removed 4 bases at V and 4 bases at J, with 6 bases between. This CDR3 is 12 amino acids long. CDR3 nucleotides: TGTGCCAGCAGTTCCGGGGCAGATACGCAGTATTTT. Translated, it gives CASSSGADTQYF.

V usage is TRBV5-4 and J usage is TRBJ2-2; D is undetermined. The germline V gene encodes CDR1 SGHNT and CDR2 YYREEE (reference sequence). The V end was cut by 0 bases, the J end by 6 bases, with 6 bases between. CDR3 length: 13 residues. CDR3 amino acids: CASSLERSGELFF. The CDR3 DNA is TGTGCCAGCAGCTTGGAGCGCTCCGGGGAGCTGTTTTTT.

The J gene is TRBJ2-1, the V gene TRBV6-2 or TRBV6-3; TRBD2 agrees at 9 bases. This CDR3 comprises 15 residues. In germline, CDR1 is MNHEY, CDR2 SVGEGT. After removal of 5 bases from V and 8 bases from J, the junction contained 10 bases not matched to a gene. The CDR3 loop is CASSGNWLAGYEQFF. The CDR3 nucleotides are TGTGCCAGCAGTGGGAATTGGCTAGCGGGGTATGAGCAGTTCTTC.

J is TRBJ1-4 and V is TRBV5-4; D is undetermined. Germline loops: CDR1 SGHNT, CDR2 YYREEE (reference sequence). CDR3 length: 14 residues. The V end was cut by 0 bases, the J end by 7 bases, with 10 bases between. This CDR3 is CASSLAPEGEKLFF. The DNA for the CDR3 is TGTGCCAGCAGCTTGGCCCCGGAAGGTGAAAAACTGTTTTTT.

The J gene is TRBJ1-5, the V gene TRBV27; TRBD1 aligns across 8 bases. This CDR3 region has 13 residues. The V gene's germline CDR1 is MNHEY and CDR2 SMNVEV (reference sequence). Trimming at V came to 6 bases and at J to 6 bases, leaving 4 bases not matched to a gene. CDR3 region: CASRPGGGQPQHF. The DNA of the CDR3 is TGTGCCAGCAGGCCAGGGGGCGGTCAGCCCCAGCATTTT.

This chain connects TRBV28 to TRBJ1-6; D unclear. The CDR3 has 15 amino acids. CDR1 and CDR2 from the germline V gene are MDHEN and SYDVKM. The V end was cut by 5 bases, the J end by 1 base, with 9 bases between. Written as DNA, the CDR3 is TGTGCCAGCAGTGGAAAGGGTTCCTATAATTCACCCCTCCACTTT. Its translation: CASSGKGSYNSPLHF.

This chain joins TRBV5-6 and TRBJ2-7; D remains unclear. The V end lost 0 bases, the J end lost 0 bases, and 4 bases lay between the germline ends. This CDR3 region has 13 residues. Germline V gives CDR1 SGHDT, CDR2 YYEEEE. CDR3 in DNA: TGTGCCAGCAGCTTGGTGAGCTCCTACGAGCAGTACTTC. Translated: CASSLVSSYEQYF.

Turning to this clone: The same CDR3 arises from other DNA sequences in this sample as well. This chain uses TRBV27 with TRBJ1-1; possible D gene TRBD1, 5 bases. The germline gives CDR1 MNHEY, CDR2 SMNVEV (reference sequence). V lost 0 bases and J 2 bases, leaving 10 bases between the germline ends. This CDR3 contains 15 residues. The chain's CDR3 is CASSLSGTGNTEAFF. The CDR3 DNA sequence: TGTGCCAGCAGTTTATCGGGGACGGGTAACACTGAAGCTTTCTTT.

The chain recombines TRBV6-5 with TRBJ1-5; possibly TRBD1 for D (5 bases). The CDR3 totals 14 residues. The V gene lost 4 bases and the J gene lost 1 base, with 8 bases spanning the gap. Germline values: CDR1 MNHEY, CDR2 SVGAGI. The DNA for the CDR3 is TGTGCCAGCAGTTCTTACAGGAGCAATCAGCCCCAGCATTTT. Its translation is CASSSYRSNQPQHF.

The chain uses TRBV2 and TRBJ1-3; 7 bases agree with TRBD1. The V and J ends lost 7 bases and 2 bases, in that order; junction bases with no gene match: 5. The CDR3 has 14 amino acids. The germline V gene encodes CDR1 SNHLY and CDR2 FYNNEI. CDR3 sequence: CASKPDRAGNTIYF. The CDR3 region has the DNA TGTGCCAGCAAACCCGACAGGGCTGGAAACACCATATATTTT. The variable domain in full, with the rest retrieved from reference TRBV2 and TRBJ1-3, is EPEVTQTPSHQVTQMGQEVILRCVPISNHLYFYWYRQILGQKVEFLVSFYNNEISEKSEIFDDQFSVERPDGSNFTLKIRSTKLEDSAMYFCASKPDRAGNTIYFGEGSWLTVV.

The chain recombines TRBV7-6 with TRBJ1-1; D is unresolved. This CDR3 is 17 amino acids long. The germline V gene has CDR1 SGHVS and CDR2 FNYEAQ. V was shortened by 2 bases and J by 3 bases, with 19 bases between the two germline ends. The CDR3 loop reads CASSLTLLELKDTEAFF. DNA for the CDR3: TGTGCCAGCAGCTTAACCCTACTCGAACTAAAGGACACTGAAGCTTTCTTT.

This chain uses TRBV7-3 with TRBJ2-7; D is perhaps TRBD1 or TRBD2 (5 bases each). The length of the CDR3 is 13 residues. V was clipped by 1 base and J by 5 bases, with 9 bases between them. CDR1 is SGHTA, CDR2 FQGTGA, per germline. The CDR3 loop is CASSLRGTNEQYF. In DNA form, the CDR3 reads TGTGCCAGCAGCTTAAGAGGGACCAACGAGCAGTACTTC. Full variable domain (remainder filled in from reference TRBV7-3 and TRBJ2-7): GAGVSQTPSNKVTEKGKYVELRCDPISGHTALYWYRQSLGQGPEFLIYFQGTGAADDSGLPNDRFFAVRPEGSVSTLKIQRTERGDSAVYLCASSLRGTNEQYFGPGTRLTVT.

The rearrangement uses TRBV9 and TRBJ2-1; D is possibly TRBD1 (7 bases). From germline, CDR1 is SGDLS and CDR2 YYNGEE. The CDR3 is 16 amino acids. Trimming stripped 4 bases from V and 3 bases from J, with 17 bases between. Written as DNA, the CDR3 is TGTGCCAGCAGCCCGAGGGGGGACAGAAACTACAATGAGCAGTTCTTC. This gives the protein CASSPRGDRNYNEQFF. The variable domain in full, completed from reference TRBV9 and TRBJ2-1, reads DSGVTQTPKHLITATGQRVTLRCSPRSGDLSVYWYQQSLDQGLQFLIQYYNGEERAKGNILERFSAQQFPDLHSELNLSSLELGDSALYFCASSPRGDRNYNEQFFGPGTRLTVL.

Only one count was recorded for this clone. The chain combines TRBV7-3 with TRBJ2-2; D is perhaps TRBD2 (5 bases). Per the germline V gene, CDR1 is SGHTA and CDR2 is FQGTGA. Trimming removed 6 bases at V and 2 bases at J, with 16 bases between. CDR3 length: 16 residues. CDR3 nucleotides: TGTGCCAGCAGTCTCGAGGGATTCGTAAACACCGGGGAGCTGTTTTTT. This gives the protein CASSLEGFVNTGELFF.

This clone came up once. The chain has TRBV9 and TRBJ1-1; D remains ambiguous. V lost 6 bases and J lost 3, with 21 bases in between. This CDR3 has 16 amino acids. The germline V gene has CDR1 SGDLS and CDR2 YYNGEE. In nucleotides, the CDR3 is TGTGCCAGCAAATCCTCGACCTTCGGTAAAGACACTGAAGCTTTCTTT. Protein product: CASKSSTFGKDTEAFF. Looking up the rest from reference TRBV9 and TRBJ1-1 gives the full variable domain: DSGVTQTPKHLITATGQRVTLRCSPRSGDLSVYWYQQSLDQGLQFLIQYYNGEERAKGNILERFSAQQFPDLHSELNLSSLELGDSALYFCASKSSTFGKDTEAFFGQGTRLTVV.

The V gene is TRBV24-1, the J gene TRBJ1-2; 8 nucleotides match TRBD1. Germline trimming cut 4 bases from V and 2 bases from J; bases unmatched to any gene: 5. The CDR3 totals 15 residues. Looked up from germline, CDR1 is KGHDR and CDR2 is SFDVKD. CDR3 sequence: CATSDTGQGNYGYTF. Written as DNA, the CDR3 is TGTGCCACCAGTGACACCGGACAGGGAAACTATGGCTACACCTTC.

The V call is TRBV3-1 (or the pseudogene TRBV3-2), the J call TRBJ1-5; TRBD1 aligns across 7 bases. This CDR3 region has 13 residues. Trimming took 3 bases from V and 4 from J; bases not matched to a gene: 0. The germline V gene has CDR1 LGHDT and CDR2 YNNKEL (reference sequence). The CDR3 nucleotides read TGTGCCAGCAGCCAGACAGGGAATCAGCCCCAGCATTTT. Residues: CASSQTGNQPQHF.

This chain links TRBV10-1 with TRBJ2-1, with 7 bases that match TRBD1. From germline, CDR1 is WNHNN and CDR2 SYGVQD (reference sequence). V lost 7 bases to trimming and J lost 2 bases; unmatched junction nucleotides: 11. This CDR3 has 16 residues. CDR3 DNA sequence: TGCGCCAGCACGGGACAGCCTTTCTGGGCCTACAATGAGCAGTTCTTC. Protein: CASTGQPFWAYNEQFF.

This chain connects TRBV11-2 to TRBJ1-5, with D maybe TRBD1 (6 bases). The CDR3 is 15 amino acids. Germline CDR1 SGHAT, CDR2 FQNNGV. The V end was cut by 1 base, the J end by 2 bases, with 9 bases between. In DNA form, the CDR3 reads TGTGCCAGCAGCTTAGGTCAGGGGCGCAATCAGCCCCAGCATTTT. Translating gives CASSLGQGRNQPQHF.

The gene calls are TRBV6-2 or TRBV6-3 and TRBJ2-3; TRBD1 might be the D (6 bases). CDR1 is MNHEY and CDR2 is SVGEGT in the germline V gene. This CDR3 spans 13 amino acids. V was pared by 5 bases and J by 11 bases, with 17 bases between. CDR3 region: CASSLITGLEQYF. CDR3 sequence (DNA): TGTGCCAGCAGTCTTATAACAGGGCTAGAGCAGTATTTT.

This clone was counted only a few times. The chain is built from TRBV6-5 and TRBJ1-1; 10 nucleotides line up with TRBD1. This CDR3 is 16 amino acids long. Germline values: CDR1 MNHEY, CDR2 SVGAGI. V lost 4 bases, J lost 3 bases, and 8 bases stayed unmatched. CDR3 protein: CASSSRQGASDTEAFF. The CDR3 region has the DNA TGTGCCAGCAGTTCAAGACAGGGGGCATCGGACACTGAAGCTTTCTTT.